Shown below are 4 T cell receptor beta chains from a single sample sequenced in a study of STAT3 mutations in large granular lymphocyte leukemia. Study-level points and caveats: At least one immunodominant TCR beta clonotype appeared in every T-cell large granular lymphocyte leukemia patient.

Using immunoSEQ multiplex PCR, the repertoire was profiled, and TCRdb retains in-frame clones only, with some absent. The repertoire holds 35,000 or so clones, with roughly 90% as singletons. No antigen is known for these receptors. Sequencing was performed on PBMCs. These receptor sequences come from a human donor with T large granular lymphocyte leukemia. Some clones in this sample may be carry-over from other donors' samples.

The chain is built from TRBV5-1 and TRBJ2-1, with TRBD2 identical over 11 bases. Germline V lookup: CDR1 SGHRS, CDR2 YFSETQ. V lost 7 bases to trimming and J lost 3 bases; unmatched junction nucleotides: 6. The CDR3 totals 15 residues. CDR3 residues: CASQPSGGIYNEQFF. The CDR3 bases are TGCGCCAGCCAGCCTAGCGGGGGGATCTACAATGAGCAGTTCTTC.

The chain employs TRBV18 and TRBJ2-3; 7 positions agree with TRBD1. The V and J ends lost 5 bases and 1 base, in that order; junction bases with no gene match: 27. From germline, CDR1 is KGHSH and CDR2 LQKENI. CDR3 length: 22 amino acids. For the CDR3, the DNA is TGTGCCAGCTCAACGCTTGGATCAGGGGGATTGGGGGAGCTACTCGGCACAGATACGCAGTATTTT. It yields the protein CASSTLGSGGLGELLGTDTQYF.

The genes are TRBV7-2 and TRBJ2-3; TRBD1 agrees at 7 bases. This CDR3 has 15 amino acids. Germline V gives CDR1 SGHTA, CDR2 FQGNSA. The V segment lost 6 bases and the J segment 2 bases; nucleotides outside the gene matches: 8. The CDR3 is CASRARDSTTDTQYF. DNA for the CDR3: TGTGCCAGCAGAGCTAGGGACAGCACCACAGATACGCAGTATTTT.

The genes are TRBV9 and TRBJ2-2; 8 bases align to TRBD2. With V trimmed by 2 bases and J by 5 bases, 5 bases remained unmatched. The CDR3 length is 15 residues. Germline CDR1 and CDR2: SGDLS and YYNGEE. The CDR3, as DNA: TGTGCCAGCAGCGTGTTGGGCGGGGGGACCGGGGAGCTGTTTTTT. It codes for CASSVLGGGTGELFF. Supplemented by reference TRBV9 and TRBJ2-2, the full variable domain reads DSGVTQTPKHLITATGQRVTLRCSPRSGDLSVYWYQQSLDQGLQFLIQYYNGEERAKGNILERFSAQQFPDLHSELNLSSLELGDSALYFCASSVLGGGTGELFFGEGSRLTVL.